The present T cell receptor (beta chain) was sequenced within a study of spatial heterogeneity in lung cancer. Whole-study findings and limits: Mutation counts in tumors were tracked by counts of expanded intratumoral alpha and beta TCRs.

As to this clonotype: Its antigen is as yet unknown.

MiXCR was run by TCRdb on the 5' RACE reads, yielding one entry per CDR3 protein. The table shows 800 to 1,100 distinct CDR3 sequences, with 25% to 35% occurring only once. Noted time point: sample taken at primary tumor resection. This TCR came from a male donor with early-stage non-small cell lung cancer. The sequenced sample was lung tumor tissue, obtained at surgery.

The CDR3 is CASSLSGAETQYF. CDR3 nucleotides: TGTGCCAGCAGCTTAAGCGGAGCGGAGACCCAGTACTTC. This chain links TRBV7-3 with TRBJ2-5; D uncertain. The CDR3 loop spans 13 amino acids. CDR1 is SGHTA and CDR2 is FQGTGA in the germline V gene. Trimming removed 1 base from V and 5 bases from J, with 8 bases in between. Full variable domain (remainder filled in from reference TRBV7-3 and TRBJ2-5): GAGVSQTPSNKVTEKGKYVELRCDPISGHTALYWYRQSLGQGPEFLIYFQGTGAADDSGLPNDRFFAVRPEGSVSTLKIQRTERGDSAVYLCASSLSGAETQYFGPGTRLLVL.